This TCR beta chain comes out of a study of PD-1 blockade in classical Hodgkin lymphoma. The study's findings and limits: A significant rise in TCR diversity by C4D1 was seen for CD4+ but not CD8+ cells.

TCRdb keeps only in-frame clones here, not all; method: immunoSEQ multiplex PCR. Of about 41,000 clones listed, around 75% were seen once; the top ten hold approximately 20%. All patients experienced relapse after autologous stem cell transplantation, and brentuximab vedotin exposure was variable. A remark on this clone: Its antigen is unidentified.

With 0 bases clipped from V and 5 bases from J, the junction kept 2 bases outside the gene matches. This CDR3 spans 14 amino acids. Germline V CDR1 and CDR2: SGHRS, YFSETQ. This TCR was sampled from a human donor with classical Hodgkin lymphoma. The rearrangement uses TRBV5-1 and TRBJ2-1; 7 bases fit TRBD1. Sequencing was performed on peripheral blood mononuclear cells (PBMCs), taken at baseline. CDR3 region: CASSLGDRNNEQFF. The CDR3 DNA reads as TGCGCCAGCAGCTTGGGGGACAGAAACAATGAGCAGTTCTTC.